The 25 T cell receptor beta chains presented below share a single source sample, sequenced in a study of shared clonotypes between healthy human individuals. The repertoire was sequenced with immunoSEQ multiplex PCR; TCRdb's copy has only in-frame clones and lacks some. The data hold some 2,100,000 clones, with approximately 94% observed a single time. Sequencing was done on a sample of naive CD4+ T cells sorted from blood. Subset noted: CD45RA+ positively selected. The source of these receptors is a man younger than 30 in good health.

DNA for the CDR3: TGCGCCAGCAGCCCTGGGGTGAAGGCGGCCGATCAGCCCCAGCATTTT. Translated, it gives CASSPGVKAADQPQHF. The rearrangement joins TRBV5-1 to TRBJ1-5; D unresolved. V was shortened by 4 bases and J by 5 bases, with 19 bases between the two germline ends. The CDR3 has 16 amino acids. CDR1 and CDR2 (germline): SGHRS, YFSETQ. The variable domain in full, with the rest retrieved from reference TRBV5-1 and TRBJ1-5, is KAGVTQTPRYLIKTRGQQVTLSCSPISGHRSVSWYQQTPGQGLQFLFEYFSETQRNKGNFPGRFSGRQFSNSRSEMNVSTLELGDSALYLCASSPGVKAADQPQHFGDGTRLSIL.

This clone was seen a handful of times. The chain employs TRBV18 and TRBJ2-5; D remains unclear. Trimming removed 5 bases from V and 3 bases from J, with 4 bases in between. There are 11 residues in the CDR3. Germline lookup yields CDR1 KGHSH and CDR2 LQKENI. This CDR3 reads CASSEEETQYF. CDR3 DNA: TGTGCCAGCTCAGAAGAAGAGACCCAGTACTTC.

This chain connects TRBV4-3 to TRBJ2-7; D is undetermined. The CDR3 sequence is 14 residues long. V was trimmed by 5 bases and J by 2 bases, leaving 13 bases between them. Germline lookup yields CDR1 LGHNA and CDR2 YSLEER. CDR3 loop: CASSLSRRAYEQYF. In DNA form, the CDR3 reads TGCGCCAGCAGCTTAAGTAGAAGGGCCTACGAGCAGTACTTC.

This clone was recorded only once. This chain joins TRBV7-2 and TRBJ2-3; TRBD2 matches 14 bases. Germline assignment: CDR1 SGHTA and CDR2 FQGNSA. V was clipped by 5 bases and J by 4 bases; unmatched bases: 11. The CDR3 loop spans 18 amino acids. For the CDR3, the DNA is TGTGCCAGCAGCAGAGCCGGGACTAGCGGGAGTCGGGCAGATACGCAGTATTTT. Its protein is CASSRAGTSGSRADTQYF.

The rearrangement links TRBV5-1 to TRBJ1-3; D remains unclear. V lost 4 bases and J 8 bases, leaving 13 bases between the germline ends. The CDR3 consists of 13 residues. CDR1 SGHRS and CDR2 YFSETQ come from the germline V gene. In nucleotides, the CDR3 is TGCGCCAGCAGCCCCGGACTAGCAGACACCATATATTTT. Encoded protein: CASSPGLADTIYF.

The chain joins TRBV6-6 to TRBJ1-1; the D gene is possibly TRBD1 (5 bases). CDR1 is MNHNY and CDR2 is SVGAGI in the germline V gene (reference sequence). V was pared by 10 bases and J by 1 base, with 10 bases between. The CDR3 loop spans 12 amino acids. This chain's CDR3 is CAMRGPNTEAFF. In nucleotides, the CDR3 is TGTGCCATGCGGGGACCGAACACTGAAGCTTTCTTT.

This clone was counted once. The genes are TRBV5-4 and TRBJ2-1; 15 bases line up with TRBD2. V was pared by 4 bases and J by 4 bases, with 6 bases of the junction left unmatched. There are 17 residues in the CDR3. In germline, CDR1 is SGHNT, CDR2 YYREEE (reference sequence). The chain's CDR3 is CASSIGLAGGVYNEQFF. Written as DNA, the CDR3 is TGTGCCAGCAGCATAGGACTAGCGGGAGGGGTATACAATGAGCAGTTCTTC.

CDR3 amino acids: CASSDGLTITGELFF. The DNA for the CDR3 is TGTGCCAGCAGCGACGGACTTACAATCACCGGGGAGCTGTTTTTT. This chain uses TRBV5-4 with TRBJ2-2, with a possible D match to TRBD2 (5 bases). Germline V gene sequence: CDR1 SGHNT, CDR2 YYREEE (reference sequence). Trimming pared 4 bases from V and 4 bases from J, leaving 14 bases between. The CDR3 runs to 15 residues.

This clone came up once. This chain joins TRBV6-1 and TRBJ1-5; 8 bases fit TRBD1. The CDR3 loop spans 17 amino acids. The V segment lost 1 base and the J segment 0 bases; nucleotides outside the gene matches: 5. Germline CDR1 MNHNS, CDR2 SASEGT. The CDR3 DNA reads as TGTGCCAGCAGTGAAGGGACAGGGTTCTATAGCAATCAGCCCCAGCATTTT. It translates to CASSEGTGFYSNQPQHF.

This chain joins TRBV9 and TRBJ2-5, with 9 bases lining up with TRBD1. The CDR3 sequence is 15 residues long. Germline values: CDR1 SGDLS, CDR2 YYNGEE. V dropped 4 bases and J dropped 5; count of bases not matched to a gene: 9. The DNA for the CDR3 is TGTGCCAGCAGCCCAACGACAGGGGGACGGGAGACCCAGTACTTC. It encodes CASSPTTGGRETQYF.

The rearrangement joins TRBV7-5 to TRBJ1-5. TRBV7-5 is noted as a pseudogene. This CDR3 comprises 17 residues. CDR3 DNA: TGTGCCAGAAGCTCCCAAAAGGAGAAAATTAGCAATCAGCCCCAGCATTTT. Its protein product is CARSSQKEKISNQPQHF.

On this clone: The identical CDR3 is also encoded by other nucleotide sequences in the sample. The CDR3 DNA reads as TGTGCCAGCAGTGAAACCAGCGGGGGGGCCGCAGATACGCAGTATTTT. This encodes CASSETSGGAADTQYF. The chain combines TRBV6-1 with TRBJ2-3; 10 nucleotides align to TRBD2. The CDR3 covers 16 residues. Trimming at V came to 2 bases and at J to 4 bases, leaving 6 bases not matched to a gene. Germline CDR1 reads MNHNS; CDR2 reads SASEGT.

On this clone: Other DNA sequences in this specimen translate into the identical CDR3. CDR3 nucleotide sequence: TGTGCCAGCAGCCCACGGGGGGGACTCTCCTACGAGCAGTACTTC. Translation: CASSPRGGLSYEQYF. The J gene is TRBJ2-7, the V gene TRBV7-8, with 8 nucleotides matching TRBD2. Germline CDR1 reads SGHVS; CDR2 reads FQNEAQ. The ends lost 5 bases at V and 0 bases at J; junction bases unmatched: 6. The CDR3 is made up of 15 amino acids.

The rearrangement uses TRBV5-4 and TRBJ2-7; 14 bases are a match to TRBD2. This CDR3 comprises 17 residues. V was clipped by 4 bases and J by 6 bases; unmatched bases: 12. Germline CDR1 SGHNT, CDR2 YYREEE (reference sequence). The CDR3 DNA reads TGTGCCAGCAGCCAGACTAGCGGGGGGGCGGTACTATCCGAGCAGTACTTC. This sequence encodes CASSQTSGGAVLSEQYF.

This sequence joins TRBV7-8 and TRBJ1-5; D is ambiguous. The CDR3 extends over 16 amino acids. The germline CDR1 and CDR2 sequences are SGHVS and FQNEAQ. V dropped 5 bases and J dropped 4 bases, with 18 bases sitting between them. The CDR3 loop is CASSLTGFGLNQPQHF. The CDR3 DNA follows: TGTGCCAGCAGCCTCACTGGCTTTGGCCTAAATCAGCCCCAGCATTTT.

V gene TRBV6-6 combines with J gene TRBJ2-7; 10 bases are shared with TRBD2. The junction had 2 bases not matched to a gene; V was cut back by 2 bases and J by 4 bases. CDR3 size: 14 residues. The germline V gene has CDR1 MNHNY and CDR2 SVGAGI (reference sequence). The CDR3 DNA is TGTGCCAGCAGTTACACTAGCGGGGCTTACGAGCAGTACTTC. It is translated as CASSYTSGAYEQYF.

The chain joins TRBV14 to TRBJ2-7; maybe TRBD2 (5 bases). This CDR3 region has 16 residues. Trimming removed 1 base at V and 2 bases at J, with 15 bases between. Germline CDR1 and CDR2: SGHDN and FVKESK. In nucleotides, the CDR3 is TGTGCCAGCAGCCAAGTGGGCGGGCCGCTACCCTACGAGCAGTACTTC. It translates to CASSQVGGPLPYEQYF. The variable domain in full, with the rest retrieved from reference TRBV14 and TRBJ2-7, is EAGVTQFPSHSVIEKGQTVTLRCDPISGHDNLYWYRRVMGKEIKFLLHFVKESKQDESGMPNNRFLAERTGGTYSTLKVQPAELEDSGVYFCASSQVGGPLPYEQYFGPGTRLTVT.

About this clone itself: This sample also contains other DNA sequences that code for the same CDR3. The CDR3 region is CASSETGLSSPLHF. CDR3 DNA: TGTGCCAGCAGTGAAACAGGGCTCTCTTCACCCCTCCACTTT. The gene calls are TRBV6-1 and TRBJ1-6; maybe TRBD1 (6 bases). V dropped 2 bases and J dropped 9 bases, with 11 bases sitting between them. The length of the CDR3 is 14 residues. Per germline, CDR1 MNHNS and CDR2 SASEGT.

The chain carries TRBV11-2 and TRBJ2-3; TRBD2 aligns across 9 bases. V trimming: 3 bases; J trimming: 2 bases; junction bases outside the gene matches: 6. Germline values: CDR1 SGHAT, CDR2 FQNNGV. The CDR3 contains 16 residues. CDR3 protein: CASSFAGGPPTDTQYF. The CDR3 region has the DNA TGTGCCAGCAGCTTCGCGGGGGGGCCCCCCACAGATACGCAGTATTTT.

The chain joins TRBV6-5 to TRBJ2-6; weak D call: TRBD2 (5 bases). The CDR3 is made up of 14 amino acids. Per germline, CDR1 MNHEY and CDR2 SVGAGI. Trimming pared 5 bases from V and 4 bases from J, leaving 9 bases between. This CDR3 is CASSDSGGANVLTF. In DNA, the CDR3 is TGTGCCAGCAGTGATTCGGGGGGGGCCAACGTCCTGACTTTC.

This clone was observed a single time. A much larger clone differs by one base, so this may be a read error. The same CDR3 is also encoded by other DNA sequences in this sample. This rearrangement joins TRBV5-1 to TRBJ1-2, with D maybe TRBD1 (6 bases). CDR1 is SGHRS, CDR2 YFSETQ, per germline. This CDR3 contains 13 residues. V lost 0 bases to trimming and J lost 4 bases, with 7 bases between them. CDR3 in amino acids: CASSLAGVYGYTF. CDR3 DNA: TGCGCCAGCAGCTTGGCAGGGGTCTATGGCTACACCTTC.

The rearrangement joins TRBV7-2 to TRBJ2-5; TRBD2 aligns across 11 bases. This CDR3 region has 17 residues. Germline V gene lookup returns CDR1 SGHTA and CDR2 FQGNSA. Trimming took 5 bases from V and 0 from J; bases not matched to a gene: 8. The CDR3 DNA sequence: TGTGCCAGCAGCACCATCCGGACTAGCGGGTACCAAGAGACCCAGTACTTC. This encodes CASSTIRTSGYQETQYF.

Points on this clone: The same CDR3 can be traced to other DNA sequences in this sample. The chain employs TRBV5-1 and TRBJ1-1; 9 nucleotides agree with TRBD1. V shed 6 bases, J shed 4 bases, and the junction held 4 bases outside the gene matches. The CDR3 covers 13 residues. From germline, CDR1 is SGHRS and CDR2 YFSETQ. The CDR3 nucleotides read TGCGCCAGCACCCGACAGGGGGGCACTGAAGCTTTCTTT. Its protein is CASTRQGGTEAFF.

The V call is TRBV7-6, the J call TRBJ2-7; the D call may be TRBD1 or TRBD2 (6 bases each). This CDR3 comprises 15 residues. The V gene lost 0 bases and the J gene lost 2 bases, with 11 bases spanning the gap. CDR1 and CDR2 from the germline V gene are SGHVS and FNYEAQ. This CDR3 reads CASSLAHRGPYEQYF. The CDR3 coding sequence is TGTGCCAGCAGCTTAGCGCATCGGGGGCCCTACGAGCAGTACTTC. Variable domain in full (rest from reference TRBV7-6 and TRBJ2-7): GAGVSQSPRYKVTKRGQDVALRCDPISGHVSLYWYRQALGQGPEFLTYFNYEAQQDKSGLPNDRFSAERPEGSISTLTIQRTEQRDSAMYRCASSLAHRGPYEQYFGPGTRLTVT.

This sequence joins TRBV20-1 and TRBJ2-5, with D tentatively TRBD1 (5 bases). This CDR3 is built from 11 residues. CDR1 is DFQATT, CDR2 SNEGSKA, per germline (reference sequence). Trimming took 7 bases from V and 5 from J, leaving 11 bases between them. Written as DNA, the CDR3 is TGCAGTGGTGACCAGGGCGAGACCCAGTACTTC. It translates to CSGDQGETQYF.